This entry is about one T cell receptor beta chain. A Seattle source enrolled patients during active infection and followed them longitudinally. The germline V and J ends were trimmed by 3 bases and 3 bases, with 11 bases remaining between them. Germline V gene lookup returns CDR1 SEHNR and CDR2 FQNEAQ (reference sequence). The CDR3 loop spans 15 amino acids. This table comes from immunoSEQ multiplex PCR, and its TCRdb copy is limited to in-frame clones, with some not included. This table holds roughly 260,000 clones, about nine tenths found once. These data are taken from a study of blood T cell repertoires in COVID-19.

The V call is TRBV7-9, the J call TRBJ2-2; D may be TRBD2 (5 bases). Material: peripheral blood. The TCR sequence derives from a young adult with COVID-19, enrolled during active disease. CDR3 sequence: CASSFGRRYTGELFF. Written as DNA, the CDR3 is TGTGCCAGCAGCTTTGGGCGGAGGTACACCGGGGAGCTGTTTTTT. Full variable domain (remainder filled in from reference TRBV7-9 and TRBJ2-2): DTGVSQNPRHKITKRGQNVTFRCDPISEHNRLYWYRQTLGQGPEFLTYFQNEAQLEKSRLLSDRFSAERPKGSFSTLEIQRTEQGDSAMYLCASSFGRRYTGELFFGEGSRLTVL.